This T cell receptor (beta chain) was obtained from a study of blood T cell repertoires in COVID-19. Study background: Collection of acute and convalescent COVID-19 samples took place in the United States, Italy and Spain. PBMCs, B-cell-depleted T cells, or T cells provided the cDNA or gDNA that made up the material.

V shed 2 bases and J 4 bases; nucleotides not matched to a gene: 5. Germline V gene lookup returns CDR1 SGHTS and CDR2 YDEGEE. This CDR3 region has 15 residues. Here immunoSEQ multiplex PCR was the method, and the copy in TCRdb shows in-frame clones only, minus some. The profile covers a few hundred thousand clones, with 88% appearing a single time and roughly 3.9% taken by the ten largest. Material for sequencing was peripheral blood. The V and J genes are TRBV5-8 and TRBJ1-4; 7 bases fit TRBD1. This TCR was sampled from a man in his fifties or sixties who had recovered from COVID-19. CDR3 coding DNA: TGTGCCAGCAGCTTAGGGACAGCCGATAATGAAAAACTGTTTTTT. Translating it yields CASSLGTADNEKLFF. The whole variable domain, remainder taken from reference TRBV5-8 and TRBJ1-4, is EAGVTQSPTHLIKTRGQQATLRCSPISGHTSVYWYQQALGLGLQFLLWYDEGEERNRGNFPPRFSGRQFPNYSSELNVNALELEDSALYLCASSLGTADNEKLFFGSGTQLSVL.